This passage covers 15 T cell receptor beta chains from one sample sequenced in a study of blood T cell repertoires in COVID-19. Only in-frame clones appear in the TCRdb table, and some are missing; sequencing was by immunoSEQ multiplex PCR. The sample consists of around 270,000 clones, 88% of them appearing once. Sequencing was carried out using PBMCs or T cells enriched from blood (not recorded which). The receptors stem from a woman aged 40 to 50 who had been exposed to COVID-19.

This sequence joins TRBV7-2 and TRBJ2-5; 12 nucleotides agree with TRBD1. The CDR3 sequence is 16 residues long. Looked up from germline, CDR1 is SGHTA and CDR2 is FQGNSA. V was clipped by 1 base and J by 4 bases; unmatched bases: 4. The CDR3 DNA follows: TGTGCCAGCAGCTTAGTCGGGACAGGGGGCCCAGAGACCCAGTACTTC. As protein: CASSLVGTGGPETQYF.

This rearrangement joins TRBV3-1 (or the pseudogene TRBV3-2) to TRBJ1-1; 7 bases are a match to TRBD1. The V segment lost 0 bases and the J segment 2 bases; nucleotides outside the gene matches: 6. CDR3 length: 16 residues. From germline, CDR1 is LGHDT and CDR2 YNNKEL (reference sequence). The DNA of the CDR3 is TGTGCCAGCAGCCAAGATATGAGAGGGGGCAACACTGAAGCTTTCTTT. Translation: CASSQDMRGGNTEAFF.

The chain is built from TRBV27 and TRBJ2-1; 9 bases fit TRBD2. The CDR3 is made up of 15 amino acids. CDR1 is MNHEY and CDR2 is SMNVEV in the germline V gene (reference sequence). The J segment lost 7 bases and the V segment lost 4 bases, leaving 8 bases of the junction unmatched. CDR3 in amino acids: CASSSLAGLRNEQFF. Written as DNA, the CDR3 is TGTGCCAGCAGTTCACTAGCGGGTCTCCGGAATGAGCAGTTCTTC.

The rearrangement uses TRBV4-1 and TRBJ1-4; weak D call: TRBD1 (6 bases). The CDR3 spans 19 residues. Germline V lookup: CDR1 MGHRA, CDR2 YSYEKL. Trimming cost V 0 bases and J 1 base, with 18 bases left between them. CDR3 nucleotide sequence: TGCGCCAGCAGCCAAGATGAAGGGGGGGACGTCCTAACTAATGAAAAACTGTTTTTT. Amino acid sequence: CASSQDEGGDVLTNEKLFF.

CDR3 nucleotide sequence: TGTGCCAGCAGTCACACAGATACGCAGTATTTT. It yields the protein CASSHTDTQYF. This chain links TRBV27 with TRBJ2-3; D is unresolved. Germline V lookup: CDR1 MNHEY, CDR2 SMNVEV (reference sequence). With 5 bases removed from V and 2 bases from J, the gap between germline ends came to 2 bases. This CDR3 region has 11 residues.

The chain carries TRBV4-3 and TRBJ2-6; possibly TRBD1 for D (5 bases). Germline V gene sequence: CDR1 LGHNA, CDR2 YSLEER. The V and J ends lost 0 bases and 2 bases respectively, with 8 bases between them. The CDR3 loop spans 16 amino acids. CDR3 residues: CASSQDPRAGANVLTF. In DNA form, the CDR3 reads TGCGCCAGCAGCCAAGATCCCAGGGCTGGGGCCAACGTCCTGACTTTC.

The genes are TRBV11-3 and TRBJ2-1; the match to TRBD2 covers 11 bases. Germline assignment: CDR1 SGHNT and CDR2 YENEEA. CDR3 length equals 14 residues. V lost 5 bases and J lost 6; bases outside the gene matches: 3. The CDR3 DNA is TGTGCCAGCAGCCCCGGGACTAGCGGCAATGAGCAGTTCTTC. Translation: CASSPGTSGNEQFF.

The chain carries TRBV7-8 and TRBJ1-1; no reliable D call. The CDR3 totals 15 residues. V dropped 2 bases and J dropped 4 bases, with 14 bases sitting between them. The germline CDR1 and CDR2 sequences are SGHVS and FQNEAQ. The CDR3 spells CASSLRRGYGTEAFF. The CDR3 DNA reads TGTGCCAGCAGCTTAAGGCGGGGTTATGGCACTGAAGCTTTCTTT.

The chain joins TRBV5-6 to TRBJ1-5, with D hard to call. V gave up 2 bases and J gave up 3 bases, with 3 bases separating them. CDR3 length: 12 amino acids. Germline V gene lookup returns CDR1 SGHDT and CDR2 YYEEEE. The CDR3, as DNA: TGTGCCAGCAGCTTATACAATCAGCCCCAGCATTTT. Its protein is CASSLYNQPQHF.

V usage is TRBV3-1 (or the pseudogene TRBV3-2) and J usage is TRBJ2-5; 8 bases line up with TRBD2. This CDR3 has 14 amino acids. CDR1 LGHDT and CDR2 YNNKEL come from the germline V gene (reference sequence). With V trimmed by 6 bases and J by 4 bases, 7 bases remained unmatched. Here the CDR3 reads CASSRGLAGETQYF. CDR3 in DNA: TGTGCCAGCAGTCGTGGACTAGCAGGAGAGACCCAGTACTTC.

The V and J genes are TRBV4-3 and TRBJ1-1, with TRBD1 identical over 8 bases. This CDR3 has 15 residues. J gave up 7 bases and V 2 bases, and 9 bases lay outside the gene matches. Germline lookup yields CDR1 LGHNA and CDR2 YSLEER. The CDR3 nucleotides are TGCGCCAGCAGCCAACCCAGGGGGCTCGGGATTGAAGCTTTCTTT. This translates into CASSQPRGLGIEAFF.

This chain uses TRBV7-7 with TRBJ1-4; 8 nucleotides match TRBD1. This CDR3 is built from 18 residues. Germline CDR1 SSHAT, CDR2 FNYEAQ (reference sequence). With V trimmed by 1 base and J by 3 bases, 10 bases remained unmatched. The CDR3, as DNA: TGTGCCAGCAGCTTAGATTGGCAGGGGGCTGGATCTAATGAAAAACTGTTTTTT. Translating it yields CASSLDWQGAGSNEKLFF.

CDR3 nucleotide sequence: TGTGCCAGCAGCTTGTGGGCGGGGGGGCCTATCTATGAGCAGTTCTTC. It is translated as CASSLWAGGPIYEQFF. V is TRBV7-9 and J is TRBJ2-1; 9 positions match TRBD2. V was clipped by 3 bases and J by 8 bases; unmatched bases: 11. The CDR3 length is 16 residues. Germline V gene data show CDR1 as SEHNR and CDR2 as FQNEAQ (reference sequence).

The J gene is TRBJ1-5, the V gene TRBV19; 9 bases are shared with TRBD1. CDR1 is LNHDA, CDR2 SQIVND, per germline (reference sequence). V trimming: 7 bases; J trimming: 6 bases; junction bases outside the gene matches: 13. The CDR3 length is 16 residues. DNA for the CDR3: TGTGCCAGTACTTTACAGGGGGCTGAAATAGTTCAGCCCCAGCATTTT. Its translation: CASTLQGAEIVQPQHF.

Written as DNA, the CDR3 is TGTGCCAGCAGCCGAGAAGAACTTTTCACTGAAGCTTTCTTT. This codes for CASSREELFTEAFF. This chain links TRBV9 with TRBJ1-1; D gene ambiguous. Trimming stripped 4 bases from V and 4 bases from J, with 14 bases between. This CDR3 is built from 14 residues. Germline-derived CDR1 and CDR2 are SGDLS and YYNGEE.